Below, 20 T cell receptor beta chains from the same sample are listed, as sequenced in a study of blood T cell repertoires in COVID-19. The method was immunoSEQ multiplex PCR; TCRdb's version includes in-frame clones alone and lacks a portion of them. Among about 400,000 clones listed, 88% were seen once. Sequenced: PBMCs or T cells enriched from blood (not recorded which). Source of these receptors: a middle-aged woman with acute COVID-19.

The rearrangement links TRBV5-1 to TRBJ2-2, with D uncertain. Trimming pared 2 bases from V and 5 bases from J, leaving 10 bases between. Germline V gene lookup returns CDR1 SGHRS and CDR2 YFSETQ. The CDR3 contains 14 residues. The CDR3: CASSFSSATGELFF. The CDR3 DNA reads TGCGCCAGCAGCTTCTCCAGCGCTACCGGGGAGCTGTTTTTT.

This rearrangement joins TRBV19 to TRBJ1-1, with 7 bases identical to TRBD1. J gave up 6 bases and V 1 base, and 5 bases lay outside the gene matches. The CDR3 length is 14 residues. CDR1 and CDR2 (germline): LNHDA, SQIVND (reference sequence). Written as DNA, the CDR3 is TGTGCCAGTAGTATAGCGGTAGGGGGCCCTGAAGCTTTCTTT. Amino acid sequence: CASSIAVGGPEAFF.

The chain is built from TRBV19 and TRBJ1-5; 8 bases map to TRBD1. The CDR3 has 14 residues. Germline values: CDR1 LNHDA, CDR2 SQIVND (reference sequence). The junction had 6 bases not matched to a gene; V was cut back by 5 bases and J by 6 bases. CDR3 in DNA: TGTGCCAGTAGTGTTGACAGGGGTGGTCAGCCCCAGCATTTT. Translating it yields CASSVDRGGQPQHF. The full variable domain, in which reference TRBV19 and TRBJ1-5 provide the parts outside the CDR3, is DGGITQSPKYLFRKEGQNVTLSCEQNLNHDAMYWYRQDPGQGLRLIYYSQIVNDFQKGDIAEGYSVSREKKESFPLTVTSAQKNPTAFYLCASSVDRGGQPQHFGDGTRLSIL.

The gene calls are TRBV5-4 and TRBJ1-2; D possibly corresponds to TRBD1 (5 bases). V was clipped by 4 bases and J by 4 bases, with 14 bases between them. The CDR3 contains 14 residues. CDR1 is SGHNT, CDR2 YYREEE, per germline (reference sequence). CDR3: CASSNPGLLYGYTF. CDR3 coding DNA: TGTGCCAGCAGCAATCCGGGACTCCTCTATGGCTACACCTTC.

This clone was detected only a few times. This chain uses TRBV10-2 with TRBJ1-2; D is possibly TRBD1 (5 bases). The V end was cut by 2 bases, the J end by 2 bases, with 15 bases between. The CDR3 sequence is 16 residues long. The germline CDR1 and CDR2 sequences are WSHSY and SAAADI. This CDR3 reads CASSEPKRGQNYGYTF. CDR3 coding DNA: TGCGCCAGCAGTGAGCCGAAAAGGGGTCAGAACTATGGCTACACCTTC.

The rearrangement uses TRBV10-3 and TRBJ2-1; 12 positions agree with TRBD2. V dropped 5 bases and J dropped 7; count of bases not matched to a gene: 9. Germline values: CDR1 ENHRY, CDR2 SYGVKD. The CDR3 runs 16 residues. The CDR3 DNA reads as TGTGCCATCAGTATACGGACTAGCGGGATGTCAAATGAGCAGTTCTTC. This codes for CAISIRTSGMSNEQFF.

Notes on this clone: The junction does not match germline at one end; this may be a read error. The CDR3 region is CATSRDTVSGLANF. CDR3 DNA sequence: TGTGCCACCAGCAGAGATACGGTTTCGGGACTAGCGAACTTC. The chain employs TRBV15 and TRBJ2-5; 10 bases match TRBD2. The CDR3 loop spans 14 amino acids. Germline assignment: CDR1 LNHNV and CDR2 YYDKDF (reference sequence).

The CDR3 DNA reads as TGTGCCAGTAGTATAGAAGGACACTCTGGGGCCAACGTCCTGACTTTC. Its translation is CASSIEGHSGANVLTF. The chain uses TRBV19 and TRBJ2-6, with D possibly matching TRBD1 (5 bases). The CDR3 is made up of 16 amino acids. V was pared by 0 bases and J by 0 bases, with 6 bases between. Germline-derived CDR1 and CDR2 are LNHDA and SQIVND (reference sequence).

This clone was seen a single time. CDR3 DNA: TGCGCCAGCAGCCAAGTAGGAGCGGGGGGAAACACCGGGGAGCTGTTTTTT. Translation gives CASSQVGAGGNTGELFF. The chain employs TRBV4-1 and TRBJ2-2, with 9 nucleotides matching TRBD2. This CDR3 is 17 amino acids long. The germline gives CDR1 MGHRA, CDR2 YSYEKL. Trimming cost V 1 base and J 2 bases; bases outside gene matches: 5.

The chain links TRBV30 to TRBJ2-7; 7 nucleotides align to TRBD2. The CDR3 length is 14 residues. J was trimmed by 1 base and V by 4 bases; bases with no gene match: 7. Germline-derived CDR1 and CDR2 are GTSNPN and SVGIG (reference sequence). The CDR3 nucleotides are TGTGCCTGGACTAGACTAGCCTATTCCTACGAGCAGTACTTC. This sequence encodes CAWTRLAYSYEQYF.

The gene calls are TRBV15 and TRBJ1-3, with TRBD1 as a possible D gene (5 bases). CDR3 length: 17 amino acids. V lost 8 bases and J lost 2, with 22 bases in between. Germline V lookup: CDR1 LNHNV, CDR2 YYDKDF (reference sequence). CDR3 bases: TGTGCCACCGAGGACACCATAGACGCCCGAGCTGGAAACACCATATATTTT. The encoded protein is CATEDTIDARAGNTIYF. The whole variable domain, filled in from reference TRBV15 and TRBJ1-3, reads DAMVIQNPRYQVTQFGKPVTLSCSQTLNHNVMYWYQQKSSQAPKLLFHYYDKDFNNEADTPDNFQSRRPNTSFCFLDIRSPGLGDTAMYLCATEDTIDARAGNTIYFGEGSWLTVV.

This sequence joins TRBV7-7 and TRBJ1-1; no reliable D call. Germline V gene sequence: CDR1 SSHAT, CDR2 FNYEAQ (reference sequence). Trimming stripped 5 bases from V and 1 base from J, with 8 bases between. The CDR3 is 13 amino acids. The chain's CDR3 is CASSRRENTEAFF. In nucleotides, the CDR3 is TGTGCCAGCAGCCGGAGGGAGAACACTGAAGCTTTCTTT.

V and J are TRBV5-6 and TRBJ1-2; no clear D. The CDR3 runs to 15 residues. V shed 4 bases and J shed 5 bases, with 18 bases lying between them. The germline V gene encodes CDR1 SGHDT and CDR2 YYEEEE. DNA of the CDR3: TGTGCCAGCAGCCCCTCATCAAGCGGTGGGTATGGCTACACCTTC. It translates to CASSPSSSGGYGYTF.

The chain combines TRBV10-3 with TRBJ2-7, with D possibly TRBD1 on 6 matching bases. The CDR3 spans 14 residues. Germline CDR1 and CDR2: ENHRY and SYGVKD. Trimming cost V 6 bases and J 7 bases, with 19 bases left between them. The CDR3: CAISTGTSPGEQYF. Written as DNA, the CDR3 is TGTGCCATCAGCACCGGGACATCCCCGGGGGAGCAGTACTTC.

The gene calls are TRBV4-1 and TRBJ1-1; D may be TRBD1 (6 bases). The CDR3 has 15 residues. From germline, CDR1 is MGHRA and CDR2 YSYEKL. V lost 5 bases to trimming and J lost 2 bases, with 15 bases between them. In DNA, the CDR3 is TGCGCCAGCAGCAAACAGGGAACGACAAACACTGAAGCTTTCTTT. The encoded protein is CASSKQGTTNTEAFF.

V is TRBV5-5 and J is TRBJ1-1, with no clear D. The CDR3 is made up of 15 amino acids. Trimming took 0 bases from V and 3 from J, leaving 12 bases between them. Germline V gene data show CDR1 as SGHKS and CDR2 as YYEKEE (reference sequence). CDR3 in amino acids: CASSLVVGEDTEAFF. Written as DNA, the CDR3 is TGTGCCAGCAGCTTGGTTGTTGGGGAGGACACTGAAGCTTTCTTT. The full variable domain, rest sourced from reference TRBV5-5 and TRBJ1-1, is DAGVTQSPTHLIKTRGQQVTLRCSPISGHKSVSWYQQVLGQGPQFIFQYYEKEERGRGNFPDRFSARQFPNYSSELNVNALLLGDSALYLCASSLVVGEDTEAFFGQGTRLTVV.

V gene TRBV2 combines with J gene TRBJ2-2, with TRBD2 as a possible D gene (5 bases). V lost 3 bases and J 3 bases, leaving 14 bases between the germline ends. Germline values: CDR1 SNHLY, CDR2 FYNNEI. The CDR3 is 16 amino acids. Here the CDR3 DNA reads TGTGCCAGCAGTGATTGGAGGCAGTTCCACACCGGGGAGCTGTTTTTT. Protein product: CASSDWRQFHTGELFF.

This chain connects TRBV11-2 to TRBJ2-3, with 11 bases aligning to TRBD2. Trimming at V came to 5 bases and at J to 8 bases, leaving 9 bases not matched to a gene. Germline-derived CDR1 and CDR2 are SGHAT and FQNNGV. CDR3 size: 15 residues. The CDR3 bases are TGTGCCAGCAGCCCAGCTAGCGGGGGGTATGGTACGCAGTATTTT. It encodes CASSPASGGYGTQYF.

V usage is TRBV19 and J usage is TRBJ2-7; D gene uncertain. There are 15 residues in the CDR3. V dropped 5 bases and J dropped 2 bases, with 16 bases sitting between them. Germline values: CDR1 LNHDA, CDR2 SQIVND (reference sequence). CDR3 nucleotide sequence: TGTGCCAGTAGTTTCAAGAGGATCGAAACCTACGAGCAGTACTTC. This sequence encodes CASSFKRIETYEQYF.

V usage is TRBV6-1 and J usage is TRBJ1-2; D not certain. The CDR3 runs to 14 residues. CDR1 is MNHNS and CDR2 is SASEGT in the germline V gene. Trimming removed 1 base from V and 8 bases from J, with 14 bases in between. The CDR3 DNA follows: TGTGCCAGCAGTGAAGATCAGAGTCGGGTCGGCTACACCTTC. Translating it yields CASSEDQSRVGYTF.